This is a list of T cell receptor beta chains from one sample in a study of cytomegalovirus exposure and HLA in healthy donors. TCRdb's copy holds only in-frame clones and misses some; the assay was immunoSEQ multiplex PCR. This table holds roughly 150,000 clones, about 88% found once. Sequenced sample: PBMCs. The receptors were sampled from a man aged 25 to 40 in good health and CMV-seropositive. Each CDR3 is given with its conserved first and last residue. D genes are given only for firm matches. The size of a clone is reported for some rows only, either as once, few or many, or as a class for expanded clones.

CDR3aa	CDR3nt	d_gene	abundance	v_gene	j_gene
CASSAPGLTVKETQYF	TGTGCCAGCAGTGCACCGGGACTAACGGTGAAGGAGACCCAGTACTTC	TRBD2	-	TRBV25-1	TRBJ2-5
CASSFSGGDYNEQFF	TGTGCCAGCAGTTTTAGCGGGGGGGACTACAATGAGCAGTTCTTC	TRBD2	-	TRBV6-5	TRBJ2-1
CASSPPDFSGNTIYF	TGTGCCAGCTCACCACCGGACTTCTCTGGAAACACCATATATTTT	-	-	TRBV18	TRBJ1-3
CASSRSPGGNQPQHF	TGTGCCAGTAGTCGGTCGCCAGGGGGCAATCAGCCCCAGCATTTT	-	-	TRBV19	TRBJ1-5
CASSRSGRVTDTQYF	TGTGCCAGCAGCCGAAGCGGGAGGGTCACAGATACGCAGTATTTT	TRBD2	-	TRBV2	TRBJ2-3
CASSLVSGGGWNSPLHF	TGTGCCAGCAGCTTAGTTTCAGGGGGTGGTTGGAATTCACCCCTCCACTTT	TRBD1	once	TRBV7-9	TRBJ1-6
CASSEVGRQGGEQYF	TGTGCCAGCAGTGAAGTGGGACGACAGGGGGGGGAGCAGTACTTC	TRBD1	-	TRBV6-1	TRBJ2-7
CASSARTSSNEQFF	TGTGCCAGCAGTGCCCGGACTAGTTCTAATGAGCAGTTCTTC	TRBD2	-	TRBV2	TRBJ2-1
CASSQEQGDQPQHF	TGCGCCAGCAGCCAAGAGCAAGGGGATCAGCCCCAGCATTTT	-	-	TRBV4-3	TRBJ1-5
CASSATTGGGTEAFF	TGTGCCAGCAGCGCCACGACAGGGGGCGGCACTGAAGCTTTCTTT	TRBD1	few	TRBV7-6	TRBJ1-1
CATSWTGGPHQPQHF	TGTGCCACCAGCTGGACAGGGGGCCCCCATCAGCCCCAGCATTTT	TRBD1	once	TRBV15	TRBJ1-5
CASSPTPLRQGRSEAFF	TGTGCCAGCTCACCAACCCCTTTGCGGCAGGGCCGAAGTGAAGCTTTCTTT	-	once	TRBV18	TRBJ1-1
CASSLTAFETQYF	TGTGCCAGCAGCTTAACGGCCTTCGAGACCCAGTACTTC	-	-	TRBV7-3	TRBJ2-5
CASSLGGSRSYEQYF	TGTGCCAGCAGCTTAGGGGGCTCCCGCTCCTACGAGCAGTACTTC	-	-	TRBV11-3	TRBJ2-7
CASSPGVPIYNEQFF	TGTGCCAGCAGCCCAGGGGTCCCTATCTACAATGAGCAGTTCTTC	-	once	TRBV7-9	TRBJ2-1
CASRLQGAYGYTF	TGTGCCAGTAGATTACAGGGAGCCTATGGCTACACCTTC	-	-	TRBV19	TRBJ1-2
CASGFDGSTINNEQFF	TGTGCCAGCGGATTTGACGGGAGTACGATCAACAATGAGCAGTTCTTC	-	-	TRBV27	TRBJ2-1
CATSRVNRDRNTEAFF	TGTGCCACCAGCAGAGTCAACAGGGATAGGAACACTGAAGCTTTCTTT	-	-	TRBV15	TRBJ1-1